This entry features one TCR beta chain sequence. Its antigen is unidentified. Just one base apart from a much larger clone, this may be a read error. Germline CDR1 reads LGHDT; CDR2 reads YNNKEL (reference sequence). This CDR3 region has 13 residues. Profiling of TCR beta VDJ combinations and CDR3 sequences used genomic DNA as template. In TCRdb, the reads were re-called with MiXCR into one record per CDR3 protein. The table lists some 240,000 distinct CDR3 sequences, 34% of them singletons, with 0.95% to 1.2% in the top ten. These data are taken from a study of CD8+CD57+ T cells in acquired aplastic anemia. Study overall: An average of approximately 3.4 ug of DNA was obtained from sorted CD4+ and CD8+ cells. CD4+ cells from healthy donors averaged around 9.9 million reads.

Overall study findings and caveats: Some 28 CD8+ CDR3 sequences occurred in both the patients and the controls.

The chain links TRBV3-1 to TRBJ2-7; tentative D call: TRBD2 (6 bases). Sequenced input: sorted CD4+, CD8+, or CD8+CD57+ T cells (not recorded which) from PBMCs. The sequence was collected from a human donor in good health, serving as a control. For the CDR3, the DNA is TGTGCCAGCATCCTGAAGAAGGCGGGCGGGGAGCACTTC. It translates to CASILKKAGGEHF.